This passage covers 11 T cell receptor beta chains from one sample sequenced in a study of identical twins. TCRdb passed the 5' RACE reads through MiXCR, listing each CDR3 protein once. The profile shows 650,000 to 750,000 distinct CDR3 sequences, approximately 22% of them singletons. The sample also formed part of further work on T cells expressing NK-cell markers.

The source material was PBMCs. The receptors stem from a young woman in good health.

This clonotype was observed at least ten times. This CDR3 reads CSSGTGNGYTF. For the CDR3, the DNA is TGCAGCTCCGGGACAGGGAATGGCTACACCTTC. The V and J genes are TRBV29-1 and TRBJ1-2; 9 positions agree with TRBD1. J lost 6 bases, V lost 8 bases, and 4 bases had no gene match. Germline lookup yields CDR1 SQVTM and CDR2 ANQGSEA. The CDR3 spans 11 residues.

This chain joins TRBV6-2 or TRBV6-3 and TRBJ2-2, with a weak D call TRBD2 (5 bases). The V end lost 8 bases, the J end lost 7 bases, and 20 bases lay between the germline ends. The CDR3 totals 15 residues. Germline values: CDR1 MNHEY, CDR2 SVGEGT. The CDR3 here is CASSPGRGRYGELFF. The CDR3 DNA sequence: TGTGCCAGCTCCCCTGGGAGAGGTAGATACGGGGAGCTGTTTTTT.

There are a few counts of this clonotype. The gene calls are TRBV9 and TRBJ2-1, with a weak D call TRBD2 (7 bases). CDR1 is SGDLS and CDR2 is YYNGEE in the germline V gene. The V end lost 5 bases, the J end lost 3 bases, and 18 bases lay between the germline ends. The CDR3 covers 16 residues. The CDR3: CASSKGGEVGYNEQFF. CDR3 in DNA: TGTGCCAGCAGTAAGGGGGGGGAGGTAGGCTACAATGAGCAGTTCTTC.

The table lists this clonotype with a few counts. The gene calls are TRBV7-9 and TRBJ2-3, with unresolved D. V was cut by 4 bases and J by 0 bases, with 11 bases left in between. The CDR3 runs to 15 residues. Per germline, CDR1 SEHNR and CDR2 FQNEAQ (reference sequence). In DNA form, the CDR3 reads TGTGCCAGCAGCTCGAGGACCGATAGCACAGATACGCAGTATTTT. Translated, it gives CASSSRTDSTDTQYF. Variable domain in full (rest from reference TRBV7-9 and TRBJ2-3): DTGVSQNPRHKITKRGQNVTFRCDPISEHNRLYWYRQTLGQGPEFLTYFQNEAQLEKSRLLSDRFSAERPKGSFSTLEIQRTEQGDSAMYLCASSSRTDSTDTQYFGPGTRLTVL.

This clonotype was seen only a few times. V gene TRBV12-3 or TRBV12-4 combines with J gene TRBJ1-5; the D is unclear. The CDR3 is made up of 13 amino acids. V was shortened by 7 bases and J by 4 bases, with 11 bases between the two germline ends. The CDR3 bases are TGTGCCAGCACCCTAAGGGAAAATCAGCCCCAGCATTTT. Translating gives CASTLRENQPQHF.

This chain links TRBV3-1 with TRBJ2-4; 9 bases are a match to TRBD1. CDR3 size: 16 residues. The junction had 6 bases not matched to a gene; V was cut back by 4 bases and J by 2 bases. Germline V lookup: CDR1 LGHDT, CDR2 YNNKEL (reference sequence). CDR3 sequence: CASSPRTGATKNIQYF. The CDR3 DNA reads as TGTGCCAGCAGCCCCAGGACAGGGGCCACCAAAAACATTCAGTACTTC.

The J gene is TRBJ2-7, the V gene TRBV5-1, with D hard to call. V was trimmed by 4 bases and J by 7 bases, leaving 15 bases between them. The CDR3 loop spans 13 amino acids. Germline CDR1 SGHRS, CDR2 YFSETQ. CDR3 residues: CASSPSPPKEQYF. Written as DNA, the CDR3 is TGCGCCAGCAGCCCCTCTCCACCTAAGGAGCAGTACTTC.

This clonotype was picked up many times. CDR3 sequence: CASSYEGETQYF. For the CDR3, the DNA is TGTGCCAGCAGTTACGAGGGAGAGACCCAGTACTTC. This chain links TRBV6-2 or TRBV6-3 with TRBJ2-5, with a weak D call TRBD2 (5 bases). Per germline, CDR1 MNHEY and CDR2 SVGEGT. Trimming took off 2 bases at V and 4 bases at J, with 5 bases between the two ends. This CDR3 has 12 residues.

This rearrangement joins TRBV5-1 to TRBJ2-2; 9 bases match TRBD2. CDR1 and CDR2 (germline): SGHRS, YFSETQ. V shed 6 bases, J shed 2 bases, and the junction held 5 bases outside the gene matches. This CDR3 comprises 15 residues. CDR3 coding DNA: TGCGCCAGCACCGAGACTAGCGGAAACACCGGGGAGCTGTTTTTT. This gives the protein CASTETSGNTGELFF.

This clonotype was seen more than once but under ten times. The chain recombines TRBV4-3 with TRBJ2-1; 7 bases line up with TRBD2. V trimming: 0 bases; J trimming: 14 bases; junction bases outside the gene matches: 4. The germline gives CDR1 LGHNA, CDR2 YSLEER. CDR3 length: 12 amino acids. DNA of the CDR3: TGCGCCAGCAGCCAAGAATCCGGGAGGAAGTTCTTC. Its protein product is CASSQESGRKFF.

This clonotype was picked up many times. The chain combines TRBV7-2 with TRBJ1-1, with TRBD1 matching 8 bases. CDR3 length: 16 residues. CDR1 and CDR2 from the germline V gene are SGHTA and FQGNSA. V was clipped by 1 base and J by 6 bases; unmatched bases: 10. This CDR3 reads CASSLGPGGPQAEAFF. As DNA, the CDR3 is TGTGCCAGCAGCTTAGGGCCAGGGGGCCCTCAGGCTGAAGCTTTCTTT.